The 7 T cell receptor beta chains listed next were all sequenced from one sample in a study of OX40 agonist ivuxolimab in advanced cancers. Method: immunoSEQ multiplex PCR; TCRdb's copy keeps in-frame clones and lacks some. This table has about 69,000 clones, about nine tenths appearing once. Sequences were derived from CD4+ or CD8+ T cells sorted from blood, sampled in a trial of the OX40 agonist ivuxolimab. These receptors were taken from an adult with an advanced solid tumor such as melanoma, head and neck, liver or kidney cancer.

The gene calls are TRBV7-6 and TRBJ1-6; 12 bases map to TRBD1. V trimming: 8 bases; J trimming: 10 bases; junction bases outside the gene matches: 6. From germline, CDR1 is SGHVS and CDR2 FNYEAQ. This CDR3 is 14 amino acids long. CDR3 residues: CASQRDRGPSPLHF. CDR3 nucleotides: TGTGCCAGCCAAAGGGACAGGGGGCCGTCACCCCTCCACTTT.

CDR3 nucleotide sequence: TGTGCTAGTGGTTTGGTAATAGGGAAAGGGCAGACCCAGTACTTC. Protein product: CASGLVIGKGQTQYF. The genes are TRBV12-5 and TRBJ2-5; no firm D call. CDR3 length equals 15 residues. The V gene lost 0 bases and the J gene lost 6 bases, with 14 bases spanning the gap. Germline loops: CDR1 LGHNT, CDR2 FRNRAP.

Written as DNA, the CDR3 is TGTGCCAGCAGCTTCACGAATCAGCCCCAGCATTTT. It specifies CASSFTNQPQHF. This chain connects TRBV7-6 to TRBJ1-5; D uncertain. CDR3 length: 12 residues. Germline CDR1 SGHVS, CDR2 FNYEAQ. V shed 3 bases and J shed 4 bases, with 4 bases lying between them. Variable domain in full (rest from reference TRBV7-6 and TRBJ1-5): GAGVSQSPRYKVTKRGQDVALRCDPISGHVSLYWYRQALGQGPEFLTYFNYEAQQDKSGLPNDRFSAERPEGSISTLTIQRTEQRDSAMYRCASSFTNQPQHFGDGTRLSIL.

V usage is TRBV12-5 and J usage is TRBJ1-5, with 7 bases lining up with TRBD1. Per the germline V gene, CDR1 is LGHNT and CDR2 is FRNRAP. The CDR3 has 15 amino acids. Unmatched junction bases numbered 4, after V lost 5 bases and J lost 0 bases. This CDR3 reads CASGPGQNSNQPQHF. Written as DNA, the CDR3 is TGTGCTAGTGGTCCGGGACAGAATAGCAATCAGCCCCAGCATTTT. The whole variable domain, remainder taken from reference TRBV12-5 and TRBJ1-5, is DARVTQTPRHKVTEMGQEVTMRCQPILGHNTVFWYRQTMMQGLELLAYFRNRAPLDDSGMPKDRFSAEMPDATLATLKIQPSEPRDSAVYFCASGPGQNSNQPQHFGDGTRLSIL.

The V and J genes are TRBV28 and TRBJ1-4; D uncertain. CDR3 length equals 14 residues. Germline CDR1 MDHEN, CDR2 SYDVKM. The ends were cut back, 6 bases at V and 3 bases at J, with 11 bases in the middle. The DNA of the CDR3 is TGTGCCAGCAGCCACCAGGTCGCTAATGAAAAACTGTTTTTT. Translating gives CASSHQVANEKLFF.

The CDR3 region has the DNA TGTGCCAGCAGCTCAGCTCGGGGCGCGAACTATGGCTACACCTTC. Its translation is CASSSARGANYGYTF. The chain uses TRBV9 and TRBJ1-2; TRBD1 might be the D (5 bases). Germline V gene sequence: CDR1 SGDLS, CDR2 YYNGEE. This CDR3 spans 15 amino acids. V was pared by 4 bases and J by 2 bases, with 15 bases between.

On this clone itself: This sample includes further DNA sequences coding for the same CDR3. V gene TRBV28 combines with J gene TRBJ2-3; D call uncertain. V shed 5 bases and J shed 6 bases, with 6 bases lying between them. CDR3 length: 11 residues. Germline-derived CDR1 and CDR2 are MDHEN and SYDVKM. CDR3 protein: CASSLGDTQYF. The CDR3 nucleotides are TGTGCCAGCAGTCTTGGGGATACGCAGTATTTT.